The 19 T cell receptor beta chains below all came from one sample that was sequenced in a study of blood T cell repertoires in COVID-19. Libraries were prepared by immunoSEQ multiplex PCR; TCRdb keeps only in-frame clonotypes and omits some of them. The sample has approximately 400,000 clones; around 88% are singletons. The source material was peripheral blood. These receptors were taken from a woman in her 50s with COVID-19, enrolled during active disease.

This chain uses TRBV28 with TRBJ1-1; tentative D call: TRBD1 (6 bases). Trimming took off 10 bases at V and 2 bases at J, with 14 bases between the two ends. Germline lookup yields CDR1 MDHEN and CDR2 SYDVKM. The CDR3 loop spans 13 amino acids. The CDR3 coding sequence is TGTGCCACAGAGAACAGGGTAAACACTGAAGCTTTCTTT. It is translated as CATENRVNTEAFF.

This chain connects TRBV19 to TRBJ1-5, with 7 nucleotides matching TRBD1. CDR3 length: 17 amino acids. The junction had 12 bases not matched to a gene; V was cut back by 3 bases and J by 4 bases. Germline loops: CDR1 LNHDA, CDR2 SQIVND (reference sequence). The CDR3 sequence: CASSIGSAGQRNQPQHF. CDR3 bases: TGTGCCAGTAGTATTGGCTCGGCGGGACAGAGGAATCAGCCCCAGCATTTT.

The V gene is TRBV7-2, the J gene TRBJ1-4; the D is unclear. The CDR3 spans 13 residues. Trimming took off 1 base at V and 4 bases at J, with 4 bases between the two ends. From germline, CDR1 is SGHTA and CDR2 FQGNSA. The CDR3 spells CASSLVVNEKLFF. The CDR3 region has the DNA TGTGCCAGCAGCTTAGTAGTTAATGAAAAACTGTTTTTT.

The chain combines TRBV10-1 with TRBJ2-5; 10 bases align to TRBD2. The V gene end was trimmed by 10 bases and the J gene end by 5 bases; junction bases not matched to a gene: 13. CDR1 and CDR2 (germline): WNHNN, SYGVQD (reference sequence). The CDR3 is 15 amino acids. The CDR3 loop is CATSDPSGGKETQYF. CDR3 DNA: TGCGCCACCTCGGACCCTAGCGGGGGTAAGGAGACCCAGTACTTC.

The genes are TRBV13 and TRBJ2-1, with D maybe TRBD2 (5 bases). The V and J ends lost 1 base and 8 bases respectively, with 12 bases between them. Germline CDR1 is PRHDT and CDR2 is FYEKMQ (reference sequence). The CDR3 length is 14 residues. CDR3 loop: CASSLEYGIDEQFF. The DNA for the CDR3 is TGTGCCAGCAGCTTAGAGTACGGGATCGATGAGCAGTTCTTC.

V usage is TRBV5-1 and J usage is TRBJ2-7, with 7 bases identical to TRBD1. The CDR3 sequence is 14 residues long. V shed 2 bases and J 4 bases; nucleotides not matched to a gene: 6. Germline CDR1 reads SGHRS; CDR2 reads YFSETQ. CDR3 nucleotides: TGCGCCAGCAGCTTTTCACAGGGGTTATACGAGCAGTACTTC. Its translation is CASSFSQGLYEQYF.

This clone was recorded only once. V and J are TRBV3-1 (or the pseudogene TRBV3-2) and TRBJ1-5; 10 bases agree with TRBD1. The germline CDR1 and CDR2 sequences are LGHDT and YNNKEL (reference sequence). This CDR3 is built from 17 residues. J was trimmed by 5 bases and V by 1 base; bases with no gene match: 8. The CDR3, as DNA: TGTGCCAGCAGCCAAGTGAGGGACAGGGGTGGGGATCAGCCCCAGCATTTT. Protein sequence: CASSQVRDRGGDQPQHF.

The V gene is TRBV6-5, the J gene TRBJ1-1, with unresolved D. The germline CDR1 and CDR2 sequences are MNHEY and SVGAGI. Trimming pared 7 bases from V and 3 bases from J, leaving 18 bases between. CDR3 length: 15 amino acids. The CDR3 here is CASTRTVGIYTEAFF. CDR3 nucleotide sequence: TGTGCCAGCACCCGTACGGTCGGGATTTACACTGAAGCTTTCTTT.

The chain is built from TRBV6-5 and TRBJ1-1, with 8 bases lining up with TRBD1. The ends lost 11 bases at V and 4 bases at J; junction bases unmatched: 9. Germline CDR1 is MNHEY and CDR2 is SVGAGI. This CDR3 contains 13 residues. CDR3 sequence: CAVVQGAGTEAFF. For the CDR3, the DNA is TGTGCCGTGGTCCAGGGGGCCGGCACTGAAGCTTTCTTT.

V usage is TRBV19 and J usage is TRBJ2-6; weak D call: TRBD1 (6 bases). V lost 6 bases to trimming and J lost 4 bases, with 13 bases between them. Per germline, CDR1 LNHDA and CDR2 SQIVND (reference sequence). The CDR3 totals 15 residues. The CDR3 DNA sequence: TGTGCCAGTAGCTTAGGGGGATCGGGGGCCAACGTCCTGACTTTC. Translation: CASSLGGSGANVLTF.

This sequence joins TRBV7-3 and TRBJ2-3; D is unresolved. Trimming took 4 bases from V and 1 from J, leaving 9 bases between them. The CDR3 consists of 14 residues. The germline CDR1 and CDR2 sequences are SGHTA and FQGTGA. The CDR3 DNA is TGTGCCAGCAGCTCCCGGGTCCGCACAGATACGCAGTATTTT. Residues: CASSSRVRTDTQYF.

This chain connects TRBV7-9 to TRBJ2-3; 7 positions match TRBD2. Losses at the gene ends were 5 bases for V and 0 bases for J; bases not matched to a gene: 8. CDR1 and CDR2 from the germline V gene are SEHNR and FQNEAQ (reference sequence). This CDR3 comprises 16 residues. The CDR3 reads CASSQRSGISTDTQYF. Written as DNA, the CDR3 is TGTGCCAGCAGCCAAAGGAGCGGGATTAGCACAGATACGCAGTATTTT.

The CDR3 here is CASSPTRGVLAAFF. CDR3 coding DNA: TGTGCCAGCAGCCCGACGCGGGGTGTTTTAGCAGCTTTCTTT. The chain is built from TRBV9 and TRBJ1-1; the D is unclear. V lost 4 bases to trimming and J lost 10 bases, with 20 bases between them. The CDR3 covers 14 residues. The germline V gene has CDR1 SGDLS and CDR2 YYNGEE.

V gene TRBV2 combines with J gene TRBJ1-5; TRBD1 aligns across 7 bases. The germline gives CDR1 SNHLY, CDR2 FYNNEI. The CDR3 loop spans 13 amino acids. The ends lost 6 bases at V and 7 bases at J; junction bases unmatched: 6. CDR3 nucleotide sequence: TGTGCCAGCAGCCCGACAGGGTTCCAGCCCCAGCATTTT. Amino acids: CASSPTGFQPQHF.

This clone was detected once. In nucleotides, the CDR3 is TGTGCCAGTAGTATGGAACGGTCAGCGAGCAAACTGTTTTTT. It translates to CASSMERSASKLFF. This sequence joins TRBV19 and TRBJ1-4; D is undetermined. Trimming removed 3 bases from V and 11 bases from J, with 16 bases in between. This CDR3 is 14 amino acids long. Germline values: CDR1 LNHDA, CDR2 SQIVND (reference sequence).

This chain uses TRBV12-1 with TRBJ1-6; the table names TRBD1, a call not compared with the DNA. TRBV12-1 is a pseudogene locus. This CDR3 region has 12 residues. For the CDR3, the DNA is TGTGCCAGCAGACAGGTCCTCTCGCCCCTCCACTTT. Protein product: CASRQVLSPLHF.

Turning to this clone: Other DNA sequences of this sample code for an identical CDR3. V usage is TRBV2 and J usage is TRBJ2-5, with TRBD1 matching over 10 bases. The CDR3 totals 14 residues. Trimming removed 7 bases from V and 5 bases from J; junction bases left unmatched: 7. Germline V gene sequence: CDR1 SNHLY, CDR2 FYNNEI. The CDR3 here is CASTKDRGRETQYF. Written as DNA, the CDR3 is TGTGCCAGCACCAAAGACAGGGGGCGTGAGACCCAGTACTTC.

The V gene is TRBV3-1 (or the pseudogene TRBV3-2), the J gene TRBJ1-3; TRBD1 matches 9 bases. CDR3 length equals 14 residues. With 4 bases clipped from V and 7 bases from J, the junction kept 5 bases outside the gene matches. CDR1 LGHDT and CDR2 YNNKEL come from the germline V gene (reference sequence). The CDR3 nucleotides are TGTGCCAGCAGCCCCGGGACAGGGAGGAACACCATATATTTT. It specifies CASSPGTGRNTIYF.

The CDR3 DNA sequence: TGTGCCAGCAGTGCGGGACTAAGGAGCTCCTATAATTCACCCCTCCACTTT. Its protein product is CASSAGLRSSYNSPLHF. J is TRBJ1-6 and V is TRBV6-1, with D perhaps matching TRBD1 (5 bases). Trimming took 4 bases from V and 0 from J, leaving 13 bases between them. Germline V gives CDR1 MNHNS, CDR2 SASEGT. The CDR3 contains 17 residues.